Below are 20 T cell receptor beta chains sequenced from a single sample in a study of blood T cell repertoires in COVID-19. The data were produced by immunoSEQ multiplex PCR, yet TCRdb's version contains in-frame clones alone and is incomplete. The repertoire holds a few hundred thousand clones, with 85% to 90% as singletons. Specimen: PBMCs or T cells enriched from blood (not recorded which). These TCRs come from a woman aged 25-40 years who had been exposed to COVID-19.

CDR3 sequence reads: CASSEAGTGVNYGYTF. The DNA of the CDR3 is TGTGCCAGCAGCGAAGCTGGGACAGGGGTTAACTATGGCTACACCTTC. J is TRBJ1-2 and V is TRBV9, with TRBD1 matching 10 bases. V shed 3 bases and J 1 base; nucleotides not matched to a gene: 6. The CDR3 consists of 16 residues. Germline CDR1 and CDR2: SGDLS and YYNGEE.

The V and J genes are TRBV27 and TRBJ2-3; 7 bases are a match to TRBD2. The CDR3 extends over 16 amino acids. Germline V gives CDR1 MNHEY, CDR2 SMNVEV (reference sequence). Losses at the gene ends were 4 bases for V and 2 bases for J; bases not matched to a gene: 9. The CDR3 DNA reads TGTGCCAGCAGTTCATTATTCGGGACTACCACAGATACGCAGTATTTT. Translation: CASSSLFGTTTDTQYF.

A word on this clone: This sample includes further DNA sequences coding for the same CDR3. The chain joins TRBV30 to TRBJ2-5; unclear D gene. Deletions cut 1 base from V and 2 bases from J, with 5 bases between. The germline V gene encodes CDR1 GTSNPN and CDR2 SVGIG (reference sequence). The CDR3 extends over 12 amino acids. The CDR3 bases are TGTGCCTGGAGTGATCGGCAAGAGACCCAGTACTTC. Protein sequence: CAWSDRQETQYF.

The gene calls are TRBV11-2 and TRBJ2-2, with unresolved D. CDR1 is SGHAT, CDR2 FQNNGV, per germline. CDR3 length: 13 amino acids. V was trimmed by 4 bases and J by 6 bases, leaving 9 bases between them. This CDR3 is CASSSLGAGELFF. The CDR3 DNA follows: TGTGCCAGCAGCTCCCTAGGTGCCGGGGAGCTGTTTTTT.

Comments on this clone: At one boundary the junction diverges from the germline segment, which might be a read error. This chain uses TRBV4-2 with TRBJ1-2; 11 nucleotides match TRBD1. Per the germline V gene, CDR1 is LGHNA and CDR2 is YNFKEQ. There are 15 residues in the CDR3. This CDR3 is CASSQRDRGDYGYTF. The CDR3 nucleotides read TGTGCCAGTAGCCAAAGGGACAGGGGGGACTATGGCTACACCTTC.

This chain uses TRBV18 with TRBJ2-7; the D is unclear. Germline CDR1 and CDR2: KGHSH and LQKENI. The CDR3 sequence is 14 residues long. V lost 3 bases and J 3 bases, leaving 12 bases between the germline ends. In DNA form, the CDR3 reads TGTGCCAGCTCACCCACGGAGATAGGCTACGAGCAGTACTTC. Protein product: CASSPTEIGYEQYF.

The chain recombines TRBV5-8 with TRBJ1-2; 8 bases map to TRBD1. In germline, CDR1 is SGHTS, CDR2 YDEGEE. Unmatched junction bases numbered 11, after V lost 0 bases and J lost 4 bases. This CDR3 has 17 residues. Here the CDR3 reads CASSLEGTGSDGYGYTF. Here the CDR3 DNA reads TGTGCCAGCAGCTTGGAGGGGACAGGCAGCGACGGCTATGGCTACACCTTC.

CDR3 region: CASSLAEGVNTGELFF. The CDR3 nucleotides read TGCGCCAGCAGCTTGGCCGAGGGGGTGAACACCGGGGAGCTGTTTTTT. This sequence joins TRBV5-1 and TRBJ2-2, with a tentative D call TRBD1 (6 bases). Germline V gene lookup returns CDR1 SGHRS and CDR2 YFSETQ. CDR3 length: 16 residues. The ends were cut back, 0 bases at V and 1 base at J, with 10 bases in the middle.

There are a few counts of this clone. The gene calls are TRBV5-4 and TRBJ2-1, with 12 bases identical to TRBD2. The J segment lost 7 bases and the V segment lost 3 bases, leaving 5 bases of the junction unmatched. Germline V gives CDR1 SGHNT, CDR2 YYREEE (reference sequence). This CDR3 comprises 15 residues. The CDR3 loop is CASSSPTSGSNEQFF. In DNA form, the CDR3 reads TGTGCCAGCAGCTCCCCGACTAGCGGGAGTAATGAGCAGTTCTTC. The full variable domain, completed using reference TRBV5-4 and TRBJ2-1, is ETGVTQSPTHLIKTRGQQVTLRCSSQSGHNTVSWYQQALGQGPQFIFQYYREEENGRGNFPPRFSGLQFPNYSSELNVNALELDDSALYLCASSSPTSGSNEQFFGPGTRLTVL.

The gene calls are TRBV30 and TRBJ1-3; D call uncertain. V lost 0 bases to trimming and J lost 4 bases, with 16 bases between them. Germline CDR1 GTSNPN, CDR2 SVGIG (reference sequence). CDR3 length equals 16 residues. CDR3: CAWSVLGSFGGNTIYF. CDR3 coding DNA: TGTGCCTGGAGTGTCCTCGGGTCCTTCGGGGGAAACACCATATATTTT.

The CDR3 spells CASTGQGGVETQYF. CDR3 DNA: TGTGCCTCCACCGGACAGGGGGGGGTGGAGACCCAGTACTTC. The V gene is TRBV30, the J gene TRBJ2-5, with TRBD1 matching 10 bases. Trimming removed 7 bases from V and 5 bases from J; junction bases left unmatched: 10. The germline V gene has CDR1 GTSNPN and CDR2 SVGIG (reference sequence). This CDR3 is 14 amino acids long.

This clone was counted once. The chain has TRBV15 and TRBJ2-1, with 9 positions matching TRBD2. V lost 0 bases and J lost 9; bases outside the gene matches: 9. Germline V gives CDR1 LNHNV, CDR2 YYDKDF (reference sequence). CDR3 length: 16 amino acids. Here the CDR3 reads CATSRDQAGGRSEQFF. CDR3 nucleotide sequence: TGTGCCACCAGCAGAGATCAAGCGGGAGGTAGGAGTGAGCAGTTCTTC.

The chain couples TRBV18 to TRBJ1-5; D unresolved. The CDR3 loop spans 16 amino acids. V gave up 2 bases and J gave up 4 bases, with 15 bases separating them. Germline values: CDR1 KGHSH, CDR2 LQKENI. CDR3 bases: TGTGCCAGCTCACCAACAGAGTTAAACCTTAATCAGCCCCAGCATTTT. Translating gives CASSPTELNLNQPQHF.

The rearrangement uses TRBV30 and TRBJ1-2; D unresolved. The CDR3 sequence is 11 residues long. The ends were cut back, 0 bases at V and 6 bases at J, with 5 bases in the middle. CDR1 and CDR2 (germline): GTSNPN, SVGIG (reference sequence). The DNA of the CDR3 is TGTGCCTGGAGTGTTGAGAATGGCTACACCTTC. This gives the protein CAWSVENGYTF. Based on the CDR3 plus reference TRBV30 and TRBJ1-2, the full variable domain is SQTIHQWPATLVQPVGSPLSLECTVEGTSNPNLYWYRQAAGRGLQLLFYSVGIGQISSEVPQNLSASRPQDRQFILSSKKLLLSDSGFYLCAWSVENGYTFGSGTRLTVV.

The chain carries TRBV10-2 and TRBJ1-4; D is perhaps TRBD1 (5 bases). V dropped 2 bases and J dropped 8 bases, with 6 bases sitting between them. This CDR3 contains 12 residues. CDR1 is WSHSY, CDR2 SAAADI, per germline. As DNA, the CDR3 is TGCGCCAGCAGTGAGAAGGGGGAAAAACTGTTTTTT. Its translation is CASSEKGEKLFF.

This chain joins TRBV7-4 and TRBJ2-7, with D perhaps TRBD2 (7 bases). Per the germline V gene, CDR1 is SGHVT and CDR2 is SQSDAQ. The CDR3 is 18 residues long. V lost 5 bases and J 5 bases, leaving 28 bases between the germline ends. The CDR3 reads CASSLLGLCGGAGNEQYF. The CDR3 DNA reads TGTGCCAGCAGCCTACTGGGGCTATGCGGGGGCGCAGGTAACGAGCAGTACTTC.

CDR3 sequence (DNA): TGTGCCAGCAGTCTCCCGGGGCAGCCCCAGCATTTT. Its translation is CASSLPGQPQHF. The rearrangement uses TRBV12-3 or TRBV12-4 and TRBJ1-5, with D unclear. This CDR3 is 12 amino acids long. Trimming took 5 bases from V and 7 from J, leaving 9 bases between them.

V gene TRBV7-6 combines with J gene TRBJ2-1; 10 bases agree with TRBD2. With 3 bases clipped from V and 8 bases from J, the junction kept 7 bases outside the gene matches. The CDR3 is made up of 15 amino acids. Germline V gene data show CDR1 as SGHVS and CDR2 as FNYEAQ. In DNA form, the CDR3 reads TGTGCCAGCAGCTTCTCTAGCGGGAGACTGGATGAGCAGTTCTTC. Protein product: CASSFSSGRLDEQFF.

This chain links TRBV27 with TRBJ2-3; D uncertain. This CDR3 region has 13 residues. Trimming cost V 6 bases and J 1 base, with 8 bases left between them. Germline V gene data show CDR1 as MNHEY and CDR2 as SMNVEV (reference sequence). For the CDR3, the DNA is TGTGCCAGCAGCATCTACCGCACAGATACGCAGTATTTT. Protein product: CASSIYRTDTQYF.

This clone has just a few counts. This chain links TRBV27 with TRBJ2-2; 8 bases line up with TRBD1. The CDR3 sequence is 17 residues long. CDR1 is MNHEY and CDR2 is SMNVEV in the germline V gene (reference sequence). The ends lost 1 base at V and 1 base at J; junction bases unmatched: 5. The CDR3 coding sequence is TGTGCCAGCAGTTTATTTGGGACAGGTCTGAACACCGGGGAGCTGTTTTTT. Amino acid sequence: CASSLFGTGLNTGELFF.